The source of this TCR beta chain is a study of blood T cells in healthy people across ages. Study-wide results and limits: Naive CD4+ cells and diversity were both higher in long-lived donors than in aged donors.

Total RNA extraction produced at least 6 micrograms (per sample) for the study. This clonotype appeared a few times. No antigen is known for it. A second PCR of roughly 7 to 11 cycles used a sample-barcoded 5' primer and a J-beta primer mix. From the 5' RACE reads, TCRdb called clonotypes with MiXCR, one entry per CDR3 protein. The table lists 700,000 or so distinct CDR3 sequences, around a fifth of them singletons. The V gene's germline CDR1 is SGHRS and CDR2 YFSETQ. The CDR3 spans 14 residues. This TCR came from a man aged 65-85 years in good health. This sequence joins TRBV5-1 and TRBJ2-5; possible D gene TRBD1, 7 bases. Matching the DNA end better, TRBJ2-1 makes the J call doubtful. Sequences were obtained from blood. The CDR3 is CASSSRDRDNEQFF. In DNA, the CDR3 is TGCGCCAGCAGCTCGCGGGACAGAGACAATGAGCAGTTCTTC.